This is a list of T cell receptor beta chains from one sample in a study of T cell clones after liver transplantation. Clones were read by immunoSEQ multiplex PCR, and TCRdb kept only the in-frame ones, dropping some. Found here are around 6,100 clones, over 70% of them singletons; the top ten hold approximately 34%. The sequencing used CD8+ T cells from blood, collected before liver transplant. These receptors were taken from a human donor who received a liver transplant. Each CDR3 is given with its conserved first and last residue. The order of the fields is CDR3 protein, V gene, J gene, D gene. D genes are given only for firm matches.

cdr3_aa: CASSQGTGSYQPQHF
v_call: TRBV4-1
j_call: TRBJ1-5
d_call: TRBD1

cdr3_aa: CASSWDPGTDTQYF
v_call: TRBV27
j_call: TRBJ2-3
d_call: -

cdr3_aa: CASSVGTDNEQFF
v_call: TRBV9
j_call: TRBJ2-1
d_call: -

cdr3_aa: CASSLDPAPSYEQYF
v_call: TRBV7-9
j_call: TRBJ2-7
d_call: -

cdr3_aa: CASSFSTSGAYEQYF
v_call: TRBV28
j_call: TRBJ2-7
d_call: TRBD2

cdr3_aa: CASSVGGETEAFF
v_call: TRBV9
j_call: TRBJ1-1
d_call: -

cdr3_aa: CAVAPGTGAYEQYF
v_call: TRBV27
j_call: TRBJ2-7
d_call: TRBD1

cdr3_aa: CASSSGTGELFF
v_call: TRBV7-9
j_call: TRBJ2-2
d_call: -

cdr3_aa: CASSGVSGYNEQFF
v_call: TRBV9
j_call: TRBJ2-1
d_call: -

cdr3_aa: CASSSERGPTDTQYF
v_call: TRBV7-8
j_call: TRBJ2-3
d_call: -

cdr3_aa: CSVVPAGGREQYF
v_call: TRBV29-1
j_call: TRBJ2-7
d_call: TRBD2

cdr3_aa: CASSYPDEQFF
v_call: TRBV6-8
j_call: TRBJ2-1
d_call: -

cdr3_aa: CAISPIAGEGTDTQYF
v_call: TRBV27
j_call: TRBJ2-3
d_call: TRBD2

cdr3_aa: CATSVGAAGGFTDTQYF
v_call: TRBV15
j_call: TRBJ2-3
d_call: TRBD1

cdr3_aa: CASSQDLGTGGTGELFF
v_call: TRBV4-3
j_call: TRBJ2-2
d_call: TRBD1

cdr3_aa: CASSQDSSLSYEQYF
v_call: TRBV4-3
j_call: TRBJ2-7
d_call: -

cdr3_aa: CATYIQGLRGYTF
v_call: TRBV28
j_call: TRBJ1-2
d_call: -

cdr3_aa: CSVGGGDSYEQYF
v_call: TRBV29-1
j_call: TRBJ2-7
d_call: -

cdr3_aa: CASSQETASSETQYF
v_call: TRBV4-3
j_call: TRBJ2-5
d_call: -

cdr3_aa: CASSLTGGDVLTF
v_call: TRBV27
j_call: TRBJ2-6
d_call: TRBD1

cdr3_aa: CASSSGTEGGNEKLFF
v_call: TRBV5-6
j_call: TRBJ1-4
d_call: TRBD1

cdr3_aa: CASSLGQSSGDEQFF
v_call: TRBV5-4
j_call: TRBJ2-1
d_call: -

cdr3_aa: CASRQQGFSTDTQYF
v_call: TRBV4-1
j_call: TRBJ2-3
d_call: TRBD1

cdr3_aa: CASSFWLVQDNLLNTEAFF
v_call: TRBV5-8
j_call: TRBJ1-1
d_call: -

cdr3_aa: CASSYGRGNTGELFF
v_call: TRBV6-6
j_call: TRBJ2-2
d_call: -

cdr3_aa: CATSRDPGETTGELFF
v_call: TRBV15
j_call: TRBJ2-2
d_call: -

cdr3_aa: CASRDVYYGYTF
v_call: TRBV9
j_call: TRBJ1-2
d_call: -

cdr3_aa: CASSLGDNAYEQYF
v_call: TRBV5-4
j_call: TRBJ2-7
d_call: -

cdr3_aa: CASSFFGSYEQYF
v_call: TRBV27
j_call: TRBJ2-7
d_call: -

cdr3_aa: CASSAGLERPGELFF
v_call: TRBV9
j_call: TRBJ2-2
d_call: -

cdr3_aa: CASSSGLAGFEQYF
v_call: TRBV19
j_call: TRBJ2-7
d_call: TRBD2

cdr3_aa: CSVVGVAKNIQYF
v_call: TRBV29-1
j_call: TRBJ2-4
d_call: -

cdr3_aa: CASSQDIGGPQYF
v_call: TRBV14
j_call: TRBJ2-7
d_call: -

cdr3_aa: CASSVEGTSEVFF
v_call: TRBV9
j_call: TRBJ2-2
d_call: -

cdr3_aa: CATSGPRQGPYNEQFF
v_call: TRBV15
j_call: TRBJ2-1
d_call: TRBD1

cdr3_aa: CASSLRQASRYEQYF
v_call: TRBV4-3
j_call: TRBJ2-7
d_call: -

cdr3_aa: CASQQSRANVLTF
v_call: TRBV11-2
j_call: TRBJ2-6
d_call: -

cdr3_aa: CATSRVTLYEQYF
v_call: TRBV15
j_call: TRBJ2-7
d_call: -

cdr3_aa: CASTRGMNTEAFF
v_call: TRBV19
j_call: TRBJ1-1
d_call: -

cdr3_aa: CASSLRRDTEAFF
v_call: TRBV28
j_call: TRBJ1-1
d_call: -

cdr3_aa: CASKGGQTTQYF
v_call: TRBV28
j_call: TRBJ2-5
d_call: -

cdr3_aa: CASSQASGGGNEQFF
v_call: TRBV4-1
j_call: TRBJ2-1
d_call: TRBD2

cdr3_aa: CATDRANHGDTQYF
v_call: TRBV7-9
j_call: TRBJ2-3
d_call: TRBD1